This is a list of T cell receptor beta chains from one sample in a study of OX40 agonist ivuxolimab in advanced cancers. The assay was immunoSEQ multiplex PCR, and TCRdb's table has in-frame clones only and misses some. The sample consists of about 93,000 clones, more than 85% of them appearing once. Here the sequenced sample was CD4+ or CD8+ T cells sorted from blood, taken in a trial of the OX40 agonist ivuxolimab. These TCRs come from an adult with an advanced solid tumor such as melanoma, head and neck, liver or kidney cancer. Each CDR3 is given with its conserved first and last residue. A D gene is named only where the DNA matches it firmly. Clone size appears in some rows only: once, few, many, or a class for an expanded clone.

D,size,V,J,DNA,CDR3
-,-,TRBV25-1,TRBJ2-3,TGTGCCAGCAGTGAGAGTACCCTTAGCACAGATACGCAGTATTTT,CASSESTLSTDTQYF
-,-,TRBV18,TRBJ1-1,TGTGCCAGCTCACCACCTACTGGTCGGGGCCCGAGTGTGGAAGCTTTCTTT,CASSPPTGRGPSVEAFF
TRBD2,once,TRBV28,TRBJ2-7,TGTGCCAGCAGCCCTCGACTAGCGGGAGGTTCCTACGAGCAGTACTTC,CASSPRLAGGSYEQYF
-,-,TRBV5-1,TRBJ1-1,TGCGCCAGCAGCCCGTCCGGAGGGGTAAACACTGAAGCTTTCTTT,CASSPSGGVNTEAFF
TRBD1,-,TRBV5-1,TRBJ1-4,TGCGCCAGCAGCTTGGGGCAGGGGGCAACTAATGAAAAACTGTTTTTT,CASSLGQGATNEKLFF
-,many,TRBV7-9,TRBJ2-7,TGTGCCAGCAGCTCAGGAGGGCCAGGGCGCTACGAGCAGTACTTC,CASSSGGPGRYEQYF
TRBD2,-,TRBV11-2,TRBJ2-7,TGTGCCAGCAGCTTAGCAGCGGGAGCCTACGAGCAGTACTTC,CASSLAAGAYEQYF
TRBD1,-,TRBV5-1,TRBJ2-5,TGCGCCAGCAGCTCTTACAGGGGCCCGGCCCAAGAGACCCAGTACTTC,CASSSYRGPAQETQYF
TRBD2,-,TRBV2,TRBJ2-2,TGTGCCAGCAGATTACTAGCGGGGAACACCGGGGAGCTGTTTTTT,CASRLLAGNTGELFF
-,-,TRBV10-3,TRBJ1-1,TGTGCCATCAGTGAGTCGGAGCGTTTGGAAGCTTTCTTT,CAISESERLEAFF
TRBD2,-,TRBV11-3,TRBJ2-1,TGTGCCAGCAGCTTAACTAGCGCGGGGGGTCGGCAGTTCTTC,CASSLTSAGGRQFF
TRBD1,-,TRBV7-2,TRBJ1-2,TGTGCCAGCAGCTTAGGACAGGGGACTCTCTATGGCTACACCTTC,CASSLGQGTLYGYTF
-,once,TRBV5-1,TRBJ2-7,TGCGCCAGCAGCTTAACAGGGTTGCGTGGGGTCAAGAGCTCCTACGAGCAGTACTTC,CASSLTGLRGVKSSYEQYF
TRBD2,once,TRBV5-4,TRBJ2-3,TGTGCCAGCAGCCTACGACTAGCGGGGCGCACAGATACGCAGTATTTT,CASSLRLAGRTDTQYF
TRBD1,few,TRBV28,TRBJ1-4,TGTGCCAGCAAATGGACAGGGGGCGATCTTGATGAAAAACTGTTTTTT,CASKWTGGDLDEKLFF
TRBD2,-,TRBV28,TRBJ2-1,TGTGCCAGCAGTTTAACTAGCGGGGGGTACAATGAGCAGTTCTTC,CASSLTSGGYNEQFF
-,-,TRBV2,TRBJ1-4,TGTGCCAGCAGGGGGACTCCTGGAGGTGGTGAAAAACTGTTTTTT,CASRGTPGGGEKLFF
-,-,TRBV2,TRBJ2-2,TGTGCCAGCACGTACTGGGCGAACACCGGGGAGCTGTTTTTT,CASTYWANTGELFF
-,-,TRBV11-2,TRBJ2-5,TGTGCCACCTCGAGAGGGGTCCTCCAAGAGACCCAGTACTTC,CATSRGVLQETQYF
-,-,TRBV7-9,TRBJ1-1,TGTGCCAGCAGCCGGCAAGGTGGGAACACTGAAGCTTTCTTT,CASSRQGGNTEAFF
TRBD2,-,TRBV7-6,TRBJ2-5,TGTGCCAGCAGCTTAGCGGCGGGAGTAAGGCAAGAGACCCAGTACTTC,CASSLAAGVRQETQYF
TRBD1,-,TRBV5-6,TRBJ1-2,TGTGCCAGCAGCTTGGCCCGGGACAGGGTGGACTATGGCTACACCTTC,CASSLARDRVDYGYTF
-,-,TRBV6-5,TRBJ2-7,TGTGCCAGCAGACAGGTAGAGGAGCAGTACTTC,CASRQVEEQYF
TRBD2,-,TRBV5-1,TRBJ2-1,TGCGCCAGCAGCTTCCTAGGAATGGCTAGCGGGAGATATAATGAGCAGTTCTTC,CASSFLGMASGRYNEQFF
TRBD1,-,TRBV19,TRBJ1-5,TGTGCCAGTAGTACTCCGGGACAGACGCCAGGCAGCAATCAGCCCCAGCATTTT,CASSTPGQTPGSNQPQHF
TRBD1,-,TRBV25-1,TRBJ1-4,TGTGCCAGTCACAGGGGGTTCGGGGAAAAACTGTTTTTT,CASHRGFGEKLFF
-,-,TRBV28,TRBJ1-5,TGTGCCAGCAGCCCTGGGCCAGGGATGCATAATCAGCCCCAGCATTTT,CASSPGPGMHNQPQHF
-,-,TRBV28,TRBJ1-5,TGTGCCAGCAGTTTATCCCTTCGGGGACGAAACACAGGTAGCAATCAGCCCCAGCATTTT,CASSLSLRGRNTGSNQPQHF
-,-,TRBV20-1,TRBJ2-3,TGCAGTGCTCTTACGGCAGATACGCAGTATTTT,CSALTADTQYF
TRBD2,-,TRBV5-1,TRBJ2-3,TGCGCCAGCAGCTTGGGCGGGAGAAGGGCAGATACGCAGTATTTT,CASSLGGRRADTQYF
-,-,TRBV7-9,TRBJ2-7,TGTGCCAGCAGCCCAGGGGCCGCGACGGTCAACGAGCAGTACTTC,CASSPGAATVNEQYF
TRBD1,-,TRBV5-4,TRBJ2-5,TGTGCCAGCAGCCCGACAGGGGGAAAGACCCAGTACTTC,CASSPTGGKTQYF
TRBD1,-,TRBV5-1,TRBJ2-2,TGCGCCAGCAGCCAAAACCCCGGGACAGGGGGCGGGGAGCTGTTTTTT,CASSQNPGTGGGELFF
TRBD1,once,TRBV5-1,TRBJ2-1,TGCGCCAGCAGCTTAGGGGACAGGGTGCAGGAGCAGTTCTTC,CASSLGDRVQEQFF
-,-,TRBV12-5,TRBJ1-4,TGTGCTAGTGGCACGGACAGACTCGGTGAAAAACTGTTTTTT,CASGTDRLGEKLFF
-,once,TRBV29-1,TRBJ1-1,TGCAGCGCCCCTCACCCCCCAGGTAACACTGAAGCTTTCTTT,CSAPHPPGNTEAFF
-,-,TRBV28,TRBJ2-7,TGTGCCAGCAGCATCCGACAGAGCGTTTACGAGCAGTACTTC,CASSIRQSVYEQYF
-,-,TRBV18,TRBJ2-1,TGTGCCAGCTCACCGATGAAAGGGAGTGGTGAGCAGTTCTTC,CASSPMKGSGEQFF
-,-,TRBV28,TRBJ1-2,TGTGCCAGCATTAGAGCTGGAGCGTTAGGCTATGGCTACACCTTC,CASIRAGALGYGYTF
-,-,TRBV2,TRBJ2-7,TGTGCCAGCCGATCCGGTGGGGGCTACGAGCAGTACTTC,CASRSGGGYEQYF
-,-,TRBV7-9,TRBJ1-3,TGTGCCAGCAGCCTCGGGACCGCCGGAAACACCATATATTTT,CASSLGTAGNTIYF
TRBD1,-,TRBV11-3,TRBJ1-1,TGTGCCAGCACTCGAATGGCGGAGGGGGCGAGGTTGGACACTGAAGCTTTCTTT,CASTRMAEGARLDTEAFF
-,-,TRBV18,TRBJ2-5,TGTGCCAGCTCACCACCGGGGCAGCCCCAAGAGACCCAGTACTTC,CASSPPGQPQETQYF
TRBD1,-,TRBV6-5,TRBJ1-1,TGTGCCAGCAGTAGAACAGGGGGGAACACTGAAGCTTTCTTT,CASSRTGGNTEAFF
TRBD1,-,TRBV28,TRBJ1-3,TGTGCCAGCAGTCTAGGGACAGGGGGCGCAGGGAACACCATATATTTT,CASSLGTGGAGNTIYF
-,-,TRBV5-6,TRBJ1-2,TGTGCCAGCAGCTTGGGGCCCAGTGGCTACACCTTC,CASSLGPSGYTF
-,-,TRBV28,TRBJ1-2,TGTGCCATACAGGGACGGGGCTACACCTTC,CAIQGRGYTF
TRBD1,-,TRBV28,TRBJ1-2,TGTGCCAGCAGTTTAGGGGACAGGGAGTATGGCTACACCTTC,CASSLGDREYGYTF
TRBD1,-,TRBV28,TRBJ2-1,TGTGCCAGCAGTTTAGGGGACAGAGACAATGAGCAGTTCTTC,CASSLGDRDNEQFF
-,once,TRBV5-1,TRBJ2-7,TGCGCCAGCAGCTTGCCTTCGACCTACGAGCAGTACTTC,CASSLPSTYEQYF
-,-,TRBV2,TRBJ2-6,TGTGCCAGCTCATGGAAGCTTGGGGCCAACGTCCTGACTTTC,CASSWKLGANVLTF
-,once,TRBV11-2,TRBJ2-7,TGTGCCAGCAGCTTAGTCGGGAGCTCCTACGAGCAGTACTTC,CASSLVGSSYEQYF
-,-,TRBV7-7,TRBJ2-5,TGTGCTAGCAGCCTTGACAGCCAAGAGACCCAGTACTTC,CASSLDSQETQYF